Shown below are 29 T cell receptor beta chains from a single sample sequenced in a study of T cell responses to AZD1222 COVID-19 vaccine. Clones were sequenced by immunoSEQ multiplex PCR, and TCRdb holds only the in-frame ones, with some missing. The sample includes tens of thousands of clones, approximately 84% of them seen just once. The sample consisted of peripheral blood, taken on day 0 of AZD1222 vaccination. Receptors were obtained from an adult in good health.

The rearrangement uses TRBV19 and TRBJ2-5, with TRBD2 identical over 7 bases. Germline V gene data show CDR1 as LNHDA and CDR2 as SQIVND (reference sequence). CDR3 length equals 12 residues. With V trimmed by 5 bases and J by 10 bases, 7 bases remained unmatched. CDR3 amino acids: CASSPLRGDQYF. Written as DNA, the CDR3 is TGTGCCAGTAGTCCCCTACGGGGGGACCAGTACTTC.

The chain has TRBV3-1 (or the pseudogene TRBV3-2) and TRBJ1-1, with D possibly matching TRBD1 (5 bases). This CDR3 has 15 residues. Germline values: CDR1 LGHDT, CDR2 YNNKEL (reference sequence). V was cut by 4 bases and J by 0 bases, with 12 bases left in between. The DNA of the CDR3 is TGTGCCAGCAGCCTATCGGGACCCTTGAACACTGAAGCTTTCTTT. Protein: CASSLSGPLNTEAFF.

This clone appeared a few times. The chain joins TRBV7-9 to TRBJ2-3, with 8 bases that match TRBD1. J was trimmed by 2 bases and V by 5 bases; bases with no gene match: 9. This CDR3 is 16 amino acids long. The germline V gene has CDR1 SEHNR and CDR2 FQNEAQ (reference sequence). DNA of the CDR3: TGTGCCAGCAGCCCAAAACAGGGGGAGAACACAGATACGCAGTATTTT. Translated, it gives CASSPKQGENTDTQYF.

This clone has a single count. The chain employs TRBV7-3 and TRBJ2-1, with 7 nucleotides matching TRBD1. With 3 bases clipped from V and 2 bases from J, the junction kept 4 bases outside the gene matches. The CDR3 length is 15 residues. The germline CDR1 and CDR2 sequences are SGHTA and FQGTGA. For the CDR3, the DNA is TGTGCCAGCAGCTTGACAGGGACCCCCTACAATGAGCAGTTCTTC. Translated: CASSLTGTPYNEQFF.

The V gene is TRBV12-3 or TRBV12-4, the J gene TRBJ2-7; possibly TRBD1 for D (5 bases). V was cut by 5 bases and J by 4 bases, with 6 bases left in between. The CDR3 extends over 11 amino acids. CDR3 in DNA: TGTGCCAGCAGTCCAGGGTACGAGCAGTACTTC. Encoded protein: CASSPGYEQYF.

This sequence joins TRBV7-3 and TRBJ2-3; 13 bases fit TRBD2. The germline gives CDR1 SGHTA, CDR2 FQGTGA. Losses at the gene ends were 5 bases for V and 0 bases for J; bases not matched to a gene: 5. The CDR3 has 17 amino acids. CDR3 sequence (DNA): TGTGCCAGCAGCCACGGGACTAGCGGGGATAGCACAGATACGCAGTATTTT. Its translation: CASSHGTSGDSTDTQYF.

The chain's CDR3 is CASSLEASGAGDTQYF. CDR3 DNA: TGCGCCAGCAGCTTGGAGGCTAGCGGGGCGGGGGATACGCAGTATTTT. This rearrangement joins TRBV5-1 to TRBJ2-3, with TRBD2 matching 9 bases. CDR3 length: 16 residues. Germline V gene sequence: CDR1 SGHRS, CDR2 YFSETQ. V was clipped by 0 bases and J by 6 bases; unmatched bases: 8. Based on the CDR3 plus reference TRBV5-1 and TRBJ2-3, the full variable domain is KAGVTQTPRYLIKTRGQQVTLSCSPISGHRSVSWYQQTPGQGLQFLFEYFSETQRNKGNFPGRFSGRQFSNSRSEMNVSTLELGDSALYLCASSLEASGAGDTQYFGPGTRLTVL.

V is TRBV29-1 and J is TRBJ2-1, with D possibly being TRBD2 (5 bases). The V end was cut by 6 bases, the J end by 2 bases, with 17 bases between. Per germline, CDR1 SQVTM and CDR2 ANQGSEA. The CDR3 has 15 amino acids. The CDR3 loop reads CSVISGGPTYNEQFF. The DNA for the CDR3 is TGCAGCGTGATTAGTGGAGGACCTACCTACAATGAGCAGTTCTTC.

The V call is TRBV12-5, the J call TRBJ1-1, with D unclear. The CDR3 length is 14 residues. The germline V gene encodes CDR1 LGHNT and CDR2 FRNRAP. Trimming pared 0 bases from V and 2 bases from J, leaving 7 bases between. In nucleotides, the CDR3 is TGTGCTAGTGGTTTGGTATTCCAAAACACTGAAGCTTTCTTT. Amino acid sequence: CASGLVFQNTEAFF. Looking up the rest from reference TRBV12-5 and TRBJ1-1 gives the full variable domain: DARVTQTPRHKVTEMGQEVTMRCQPILGHNTVFWYRQTMMQGLELLAYFRNRAPLDDSGMPKDRFSAEMPDATLATLKIQPSEPRDSAVYFCASGLVFQNTEAFFGQGTRLTVV.

This rearrangement joins TRBV11-3 to TRBJ1-1, with D unresolved. The CDR3 extends over 16 amino acids. Germline CDR1 SGHNT, CDR2 YENEEA. The V and J ends lost 1 base and 0 bases respectively, with 12 bases between them. Here the CDR3 DNA reads TGTGCCAGCAGCTTAGCCAGGATTAGGATGAACACTGAAGCTTTCTTT. Its protein is CASSLARIRMNTEAFF.

The V call is TRBV4-1, the J call TRBJ2-7; D ambiguous. The CDR3 spans 14 residues. V was clipped by 1 base and J by 5 bases, with 12 bases between them. Germline V lookup: CDR1 MGHRA, CDR2 YSYEKL. The CDR3 coding sequence is TGCGCCAGCAGCCAAGTCGCACTGGGCAACGAGCAGTACTTC. Amino acid sequence: CASSQVALGNEQYF.

The chain combines TRBV7-8 with TRBJ2-1; D unresolved. Deletions cut 5 bases from V and 9 bases from J, with 11 bases between. Germline assignment: CDR1 SGHVS and CDR2 FQNEAQ. The CDR3 is made up of 12 amino acids. The DNA of the CDR3 is TGTGCCAGCAGCAGTTTTATGACTGAGCAGTTCTTC. It yields the protein CASSSFMTEQFF.

The chain recombines TRBV4-1 with TRBJ2-7; 10 nucleotides line up with TRBD1. Trimming removed 0 bases from V and 6 bases from J; junction bases left unmatched: 11. CDR3 size: 17 residues. Germline CDR1 is MGHRA and CDR2 is YSYEKL. CDR3 sequence reads: CASSQDTGTGADGEQYF. The CDR3 nucleotides are TGCGCCAGCAGCCAAGATACCGGGACAGGGGCCGACGGCGAGCAGTACTTC.

This clone was found once. The gene calls are TRBV19 and TRBJ2-7, with TRBD1 matching over 12 bases. Germline-derived CDR1 and CDR2 are LNHDA and SQIVND (reference sequence). The CDR3 covers 21 residues. V lost 1 base to trimming and J lost 4 bases; unmatched junction nucleotides: 20. DNA of the CDR3: TGTGCCAGTAGTATAGTCTTAACCCTCGGGACAGGGGGCGCAAGTGGATACGAGCAGTACTTC. Translating gives CASSIVLTLGTGGASGYEQYF.

For this clone: Other DNA sequences of this sample code for an identical CDR3. The gene calls are TRBV30 and TRBJ1-5; a possible D gene is TRBD1 (6 bases). Trimming removed 2 bases from V and 2 bases from J, with 7 bases in between. Germline values: CDR1 GTSNPN, CDR2 SVGIG (reference sequence). The CDR3 runs to 13 residues. The DNA of the CDR3 is TGTGCCTGGAGTCGACAGGGCAATCAGCCCCAGCATTTT. This encodes CAWSRQGNQPQHF.

The V and J genes are TRBV5-5 and TRBJ2-5; unclear D gene. Looked up from germline, CDR1 is SGHKS and CDR2 is YYEKEE (reference sequence). V was clipped by 2 bases and J by 0 bases, with 17 bases between them. The CDR3 consists of 17 residues. The CDR3 DNA sequence: TGTGCCAGCAGCTTACCTACGGACCGGCTCTACCAAGAGACCCAGTACTTC. This translates into CASSLPTDRLYQETQYF.

The chain links TRBV2 to TRBJ1-5, with TRBD1 identical over 7 bases. Germline V gives CDR1 SNHLY, CDR2 FYNNEI. This CDR3 region has 12 residues. V dropped 7 bases and J dropped 5; count of bases not matched to a gene: 2. The CDR3, as DNA: TGTGCCAGCACTGACAGGGATCAGCCCCAGCATTTT. It encodes CASTDRDQPQHF.

The V gene is TRBV2, the J gene TRBJ2-3; D possibly uses TRBD1 or TRBD2 (5 bases each). The germline V and J ends were trimmed by 7 bases and 0 bases, with 17 bases remaining between them. Germline-derived CDR1 and CDR2 are SNHLY and FYNNEI. The CDR3 spans 16 residues. Here the CDR3 DNA reads TGTGCCAGCACCGTACGGGACCTCCTTAGCACAGATACGCAGTATTTT. It yields the protein CASTVRDLLSTDTQYF.

The chain joins TRBV3-1 (or the pseudogene TRBV3-2) to TRBJ2-7; the D is unclear. Trimming cost V 7 bases and J 0 bases, with 7 bases left between them. Germline V gene lookup returns CDR1 LGHDT and CDR2 YNNKEL (reference sequence). The CDR3 sequence is 12 residues long. The CDR3 reads CASMGGSYEQYF. The CDR3 region has the DNA TGTGCCAGCATGGGCGGCTCCTACGAGCAGTACTTC.

The chain combines TRBV10-3 with TRBJ1-2; no reliable D call. This CDR3 is built from 12 residues. Germline V gives CDR1 ENHRY, CDR2 SYGVKD. With 5 bases removed from V and 6 bases from J, the gap between germline ends came to 10 bases. CDR3 nucleotide sequence: TGTGCCATCAGTACTACTATTCATGGCTACACCTTC. The encoded protein is CAISTTIHGYTF.

This clone was found once. The gene calls are TRBV4-2 and TRBJ1-1; TRBD1 aligns across 7 bases. CDR3 length: 14 residues. The germline V gene has CDR1 LGHNA and CDR2 YNFKEQ. V was pared by 4 bases and J by 0 bases, with 2 bases of the junction left unmatched. The CDR3 sequence: CASSLGQLNTEAFF. In DNA form, the CDR3 reads TGTGCCAGCAGCCTGGGACAGTTGAACACTGAAGCTTTCTTT.

V usage is TRBV7-9 and J usage is TRBJ2-1; 11 positions agree with TRBD2. The germline CDR1 and CDR2 sequences are SEHNR and FQNEAQ (reference sequence). CDR3 length: 16 residues. V trimming: 7 bases; J trimming: 6 bases; junction bases outside the gene matches: 11. The DNA of the CDR3 is TGTGCCAGCACCCCCAAGTGGCTAGCGGGGGGCAATGAGCAGTTCTTC. Protein sequence: CASTPKWLAGGNEQFF.

This clone was found once. The chain couples TRBV24-1 to TRBJ1-5; no reliable D call. Trimming cost V 3 bases and J 4 bases, with 9 bases left between them. Germline loops: CDR1 KGHDR, CDR2 SFDVKD. This CDR3 spans 14 amino acids. The CDR3: CATSDHGLNQPQHF. The CDR3 nucleotides read TGTGCCACCAGTGATCACGGACTGAATCAGCCCCAGCATTTT.

The chain is built from TRBV29-1 and TRBJ2-7; TRBD2 matches at 7 bases. J lost 4 bases, V lost 7 bases, and 10 bases had no gene match. The CDR3 is made up of 13 amino acids. In germline, CDR1 is SQVTM, CDR2 ANQGSEA. CDR3 sequence: CSARREGLYEQYF. The CDR3 nucleotides read TGCAGCGCTCGCAGGGAGGGTTTGTACGAGCAGTACTTC.

The J gene is TRBJ1-2, the V gene TRBV30, with D hard to call. The CDR3 extends over 14 amino acids. Trimming stripped 5 bases from V and 3 bases from J, with 16 bases between. From germline, CDR1 is GTSNPN and CDR2 SVGIG (reference sequence). CDR3 sequence reads: CAWGYRAKDYGYTF. CDR3 sequence (DNA): TGTGCCTGGGGCTACAGAGCTAAAGACTATGGCTACACCTTC.

The chain has TRBV10-3 and TRBJ2-5, with D tentatively TRBD2 (5 bases). The CDR3 runs to 14 residues. CDR1 is ENHRY and CDR2 is SYGVKD in the germline V gene. Trimming stripped 4 bases from V and 5 bases from J, with 14 bases between. The CDR3 DNA follows: TGTGCCATCAGTGGCGCTAGCATGCGGGAGACCCAGTACTTC. Protein sequence: CAISGASMRETQYF.

This clone was seen a single time. The chain uses TRBV29-1 and TRBJ2-5; D is unresolved. Per germline, CDR1 SQVTM and CDR2 ANQGSEA. The germline V and J ends were trimmed by 2 bases and 10 bases, with 11 bases remaining between them. The CDR3 extends over 11 amino acids. The CDR3 DNA reads TGCAGCGTTGAATCTGGGATGTACCAGTACTTC. It specifies CSVESGMYQYF.

This chain connects TRBV6-5 to TRBJ1-2; TRBD1 matches 9 bases. This CDR3 is built from 15 residues. Per the germline V gene, CDR1 is MNHEY and CDR2 is SVGAGI. V was clipped by 5 bases and J by 8 bases; unmatched bases: 12. The CDR3 here is CASSTFTGGLGGYTF. The CDR3 nucleotides are TGTGCCAGCAGTACTTTTACAGGGGGCCTGGGCGGCTACACCTTC.

This clone was counted once. The V and J genes are TRBV4-2 and TRBJ2-4; 7 nucleotides align to TRBD1. The J segment lost 1 base and the V segment lost 0 bases, leaving 18 bases of the junction unmatched. The CDR3 covers 21 residues. Germline lookup yields CDR1 LGHNA and CDR2 YNFKEQ. The CDR3 here is CASSQDLASGQVETAKNIQYF. The CDR3 nucleotides read TGTGCCAGCAGCCAAGATCTCGCGTCCGGACAGGTCGAAACGGCCAAAAACATTCAGTACTTC.